This T cell receptor beta chain was sequenced in a study of CD8 T cells in ankylosing spondylitis. TCRdb reanalysed the 5' RACE reads using MiXCR and keeps one entry per CDR3 protein. This table has 150,000 to 200,000 distinct CDR3 sequences, about 20% appearing once. Germline CDR1 is SGHVS and CDR2 is FNYEAQ. V was clipped by 2 bases and J by 2 bases; unmatched bases: 5. The CDR3 length is 18 residues. The sequence came from a male donor aged 5 to 29 with ankylosing spondylitis or in good health (not recorded which). The J gene is TRBJ2-3, the V gene TRBV7-6; 15 bases align to TRBD2. The material sequenced was blood, either unsorted or a sorted T cell fraction (not recorded which). CDR3 region: CASSLTRTSGRDTDTQYF. The CDR3 DNA reads TGTGCCAGCAGCTTAACCCGGACTAGCGGGAGGGACACAGATACGCAGTATTTT.